This is a list of T cell receptor beta chains from one sample in a study of human T cells and chemical hapten exposure. TCRdb used MiXCR to reprocess the RACE reads, holding one entry per CDR3 protein. This sample carries roughly 100,000 distinct CDR3 sequences, approximately 10% of them seen once, and the ten largest clones take approximately 3.4%. Sequenced here: whole blood, sampled in connection with sensitization to the hapten diphenylcyclopropenone (DPC). These TCRs come from a woman aged 55-70 years with alopecia areata. Some clones in this sample may be carry-over from other donors' samples. Both conserved end residues are part of each CDR3. Clone size appears in some rows only: once, few, many, or a class for an expanded clone.

CDR3 | J | V | size
CASSLSGSDTQYF | TRBJ2-3 | TRBV5-6 | many
CASSLRTGPPHEQYF | TRBJ2-7 | TRBV3-2 | -
CSGLWTGKDTQYF | TRBJ2-3 | TRBV29-1 | -
CASSLSAAGNTIYF | TRBJ1-3 | TRBV7-6 | few
CASSWDRDFNEKLFF | TRBJ1-4 | TRBV18 | many
CASTRYPGVGYGYTF | TRBJ1-2 | TRBV12-3/TRBV12-4 | few
CAISLSSTDTQYF | TRBJ2-3 | TRBV10-3 | few
CASSSLSGGGSSYNEQFF | TRBJ2-1 | TRBV5-1 | many
CASSWGASNQPQHF | TRBJ1-5 | TRBV5-6 | many
CSVLGGLSPYEQYF | TRBJ2-7 | TRBV29-1 | -
CASSQTSAHPSDSPLHF | TRBJ1-6 | TRBV14 | many
CASSLFGGPDTDTQYF | TRBJ2-3 | TRBV7-9 | few
CSVDSQGSWSGTQYF | TRBJ2-5 | TRBV29-1 | -
CASSIDPAGTGGGRSNQPQHF | TRBJ1-5 | TRBV19 | many
CASSFGKNYGYTF | TRBJ1-2 | TRBV7-2 | many
CSASGSNYGYTF | TRBJ1-2 | TRBV20-1 | few
CGSPAGASYEQYF | TRBJ2-7 | TRBV20-1 | -